This TCR beta chain is drawn from a study of blood T cell repertoires in COVID-19 (dated by TCRdb to about 2020). Looking at the study overall: Collaborator samples came from the United States, Italy and Spain and covered acute and convalescent phases of COVID-19. The prospective study material was composed of cDNA or gDNA derived from T cells, B-cell-depleted T cells, or PBMCs. Deeply sampled blood TCRbeta repertoires from subjects exposed to, actively infected with, or recovered from COVID-19 were included in the dataset. The repertoires were made available in a free public database intended to serve as a resource for research on the immune response to SARS-CoV-2. The samples were drawn from two sources: the first 160 participants of the ongoing ImmuneRACE study, and some 1,300 subjects contributed by 6 global collaborators. The sample metadata nearly always contained a de-identified subject ID, COVID-19 status, age in years and sex. Where available, HLA class I and class II types were taken from metadata supplied by the sample provider and were not determined by assay-based typing. The paper as a whole reports these results and caveats: The amount of clinical and demographic metadata varied by source and participant and was provided uncurated.

TCRbeta CDR3 regions were amplified from genomic DNA by means of the immunoSEQ Assay, a bias-controlled multiplex PCR. The published analysis was carried out like this. Within the assay, amplification of reference gene primers was used to estimate how many nucleated cells each sample contained. To quantify the absolute abundance of each unique TCRbeta CDR3 rearrangement, sequence reads were collapsed and filtered. Productive Simpson clonality was computed per sample as the square root of Simpson's diversity index over productive rearrangements. TCRdb carries this immuneACCESS record with in-frame sequences only. Its versions omit some clonotypes, under half of them owing to an unresolved V gene in the studies checked, with the rest unexplained. The V and J calls and clone size were taken over from that table, and D and trimming were inferred from the DNA. For this sample there are 130,000 to 150,000 clones; around nine tenths appear just once. The ten largest make up 3.5% to 4.5% of the sample.

Of note for this clone: Which antigen it targets is not known. No qualities accompany the bases; no much larger clone lies one base away.

Whole blood was collected in K2EDTA tubes by collaborating institutions according to the institutions' own protocols. Collaborator samples were shipped for TCRbeta analysis as frozen whole blood, isolated PBMCs, or DNA extracted from either sample type. Trimming accounts for 1 base at V and 5 bases at J, while the number of junction bases matched to no gene is 8. The CDR3, cysteine through phenylalanine, is 15 amino acids long. The kept DNA is CDR3 alone, 45 bases in frame from the first base. CDR1 and CDR2 were assigned from the germline V gene (reference sequence) as SGHNT and YYREEE. This receptor was obtained from a woman between 40 and 50 years old with acute or convalescent COVID-19. The sequenced material came from peripheral blood. The chain links TRBV5-4 with TRBJ2-7; TRBD2 lines up with 8 middle nucleotides. In nucleotide form, the sequence is TGTGCCAGCAGCTTGTTCCCCGGGGGGGCTGACGAGCAGTACTTC. It encodes CASSLFPGGADEQYF.